This TCR beta chain emerged from a study of shared clonotypes between healthy human individuals. Background on the study: The study used three CD4 naive, three CD4 memory, two CD8 naive and one CD8 memory plate per donor. Points from the study as a whole: Non-shared clonotypes showed lower generation probabilities than clonotypes common to all four donors.

This CDR3 is built from 14 residues. Trimming took off 5 bases at V and 1 base at J, with 12 bases between the two ends. Germline CDR1 MDHEN, CDR2 SYDVKM. The naive CD8 subset, CD45RO-negative cells positively selected for CCR7, excluded terminally differentiated effector memory CD45RA+ cells. TCRdb keeps only in-frame clones here, not all; method: immunoSEQ multiplex PCR. Of about 610,000 clones listed, roughly 95% are singletons. About this clone itself: What it recognizes is unknown.

The V and J genes are TRBV28 and TRBJ2-7; D uncertain. The specimen was naive CD8+ T cells sorted from blood. This sequence originates from a young woman in good health. The DNA of the CDR3 is TGTGCCAGCAGTCCACTGGACCGTTCCTACGAGCAGTACTTC. Amino acid sequence: CASSPLDRSYEQYF. The entire variable domain, with the rest obtained from reference TRBV28 and TRBJ2-7, is as follows: DVKVTQSSRYLVKRTGEKVFLECVQDMDHENMFWYRQDPGLGLRLIYFSYDVKMKEKGDIPEGYSVSREKKERFSLILESASTNQTSMYLCASSPLDRSYEQYFGPGTRLTVT.